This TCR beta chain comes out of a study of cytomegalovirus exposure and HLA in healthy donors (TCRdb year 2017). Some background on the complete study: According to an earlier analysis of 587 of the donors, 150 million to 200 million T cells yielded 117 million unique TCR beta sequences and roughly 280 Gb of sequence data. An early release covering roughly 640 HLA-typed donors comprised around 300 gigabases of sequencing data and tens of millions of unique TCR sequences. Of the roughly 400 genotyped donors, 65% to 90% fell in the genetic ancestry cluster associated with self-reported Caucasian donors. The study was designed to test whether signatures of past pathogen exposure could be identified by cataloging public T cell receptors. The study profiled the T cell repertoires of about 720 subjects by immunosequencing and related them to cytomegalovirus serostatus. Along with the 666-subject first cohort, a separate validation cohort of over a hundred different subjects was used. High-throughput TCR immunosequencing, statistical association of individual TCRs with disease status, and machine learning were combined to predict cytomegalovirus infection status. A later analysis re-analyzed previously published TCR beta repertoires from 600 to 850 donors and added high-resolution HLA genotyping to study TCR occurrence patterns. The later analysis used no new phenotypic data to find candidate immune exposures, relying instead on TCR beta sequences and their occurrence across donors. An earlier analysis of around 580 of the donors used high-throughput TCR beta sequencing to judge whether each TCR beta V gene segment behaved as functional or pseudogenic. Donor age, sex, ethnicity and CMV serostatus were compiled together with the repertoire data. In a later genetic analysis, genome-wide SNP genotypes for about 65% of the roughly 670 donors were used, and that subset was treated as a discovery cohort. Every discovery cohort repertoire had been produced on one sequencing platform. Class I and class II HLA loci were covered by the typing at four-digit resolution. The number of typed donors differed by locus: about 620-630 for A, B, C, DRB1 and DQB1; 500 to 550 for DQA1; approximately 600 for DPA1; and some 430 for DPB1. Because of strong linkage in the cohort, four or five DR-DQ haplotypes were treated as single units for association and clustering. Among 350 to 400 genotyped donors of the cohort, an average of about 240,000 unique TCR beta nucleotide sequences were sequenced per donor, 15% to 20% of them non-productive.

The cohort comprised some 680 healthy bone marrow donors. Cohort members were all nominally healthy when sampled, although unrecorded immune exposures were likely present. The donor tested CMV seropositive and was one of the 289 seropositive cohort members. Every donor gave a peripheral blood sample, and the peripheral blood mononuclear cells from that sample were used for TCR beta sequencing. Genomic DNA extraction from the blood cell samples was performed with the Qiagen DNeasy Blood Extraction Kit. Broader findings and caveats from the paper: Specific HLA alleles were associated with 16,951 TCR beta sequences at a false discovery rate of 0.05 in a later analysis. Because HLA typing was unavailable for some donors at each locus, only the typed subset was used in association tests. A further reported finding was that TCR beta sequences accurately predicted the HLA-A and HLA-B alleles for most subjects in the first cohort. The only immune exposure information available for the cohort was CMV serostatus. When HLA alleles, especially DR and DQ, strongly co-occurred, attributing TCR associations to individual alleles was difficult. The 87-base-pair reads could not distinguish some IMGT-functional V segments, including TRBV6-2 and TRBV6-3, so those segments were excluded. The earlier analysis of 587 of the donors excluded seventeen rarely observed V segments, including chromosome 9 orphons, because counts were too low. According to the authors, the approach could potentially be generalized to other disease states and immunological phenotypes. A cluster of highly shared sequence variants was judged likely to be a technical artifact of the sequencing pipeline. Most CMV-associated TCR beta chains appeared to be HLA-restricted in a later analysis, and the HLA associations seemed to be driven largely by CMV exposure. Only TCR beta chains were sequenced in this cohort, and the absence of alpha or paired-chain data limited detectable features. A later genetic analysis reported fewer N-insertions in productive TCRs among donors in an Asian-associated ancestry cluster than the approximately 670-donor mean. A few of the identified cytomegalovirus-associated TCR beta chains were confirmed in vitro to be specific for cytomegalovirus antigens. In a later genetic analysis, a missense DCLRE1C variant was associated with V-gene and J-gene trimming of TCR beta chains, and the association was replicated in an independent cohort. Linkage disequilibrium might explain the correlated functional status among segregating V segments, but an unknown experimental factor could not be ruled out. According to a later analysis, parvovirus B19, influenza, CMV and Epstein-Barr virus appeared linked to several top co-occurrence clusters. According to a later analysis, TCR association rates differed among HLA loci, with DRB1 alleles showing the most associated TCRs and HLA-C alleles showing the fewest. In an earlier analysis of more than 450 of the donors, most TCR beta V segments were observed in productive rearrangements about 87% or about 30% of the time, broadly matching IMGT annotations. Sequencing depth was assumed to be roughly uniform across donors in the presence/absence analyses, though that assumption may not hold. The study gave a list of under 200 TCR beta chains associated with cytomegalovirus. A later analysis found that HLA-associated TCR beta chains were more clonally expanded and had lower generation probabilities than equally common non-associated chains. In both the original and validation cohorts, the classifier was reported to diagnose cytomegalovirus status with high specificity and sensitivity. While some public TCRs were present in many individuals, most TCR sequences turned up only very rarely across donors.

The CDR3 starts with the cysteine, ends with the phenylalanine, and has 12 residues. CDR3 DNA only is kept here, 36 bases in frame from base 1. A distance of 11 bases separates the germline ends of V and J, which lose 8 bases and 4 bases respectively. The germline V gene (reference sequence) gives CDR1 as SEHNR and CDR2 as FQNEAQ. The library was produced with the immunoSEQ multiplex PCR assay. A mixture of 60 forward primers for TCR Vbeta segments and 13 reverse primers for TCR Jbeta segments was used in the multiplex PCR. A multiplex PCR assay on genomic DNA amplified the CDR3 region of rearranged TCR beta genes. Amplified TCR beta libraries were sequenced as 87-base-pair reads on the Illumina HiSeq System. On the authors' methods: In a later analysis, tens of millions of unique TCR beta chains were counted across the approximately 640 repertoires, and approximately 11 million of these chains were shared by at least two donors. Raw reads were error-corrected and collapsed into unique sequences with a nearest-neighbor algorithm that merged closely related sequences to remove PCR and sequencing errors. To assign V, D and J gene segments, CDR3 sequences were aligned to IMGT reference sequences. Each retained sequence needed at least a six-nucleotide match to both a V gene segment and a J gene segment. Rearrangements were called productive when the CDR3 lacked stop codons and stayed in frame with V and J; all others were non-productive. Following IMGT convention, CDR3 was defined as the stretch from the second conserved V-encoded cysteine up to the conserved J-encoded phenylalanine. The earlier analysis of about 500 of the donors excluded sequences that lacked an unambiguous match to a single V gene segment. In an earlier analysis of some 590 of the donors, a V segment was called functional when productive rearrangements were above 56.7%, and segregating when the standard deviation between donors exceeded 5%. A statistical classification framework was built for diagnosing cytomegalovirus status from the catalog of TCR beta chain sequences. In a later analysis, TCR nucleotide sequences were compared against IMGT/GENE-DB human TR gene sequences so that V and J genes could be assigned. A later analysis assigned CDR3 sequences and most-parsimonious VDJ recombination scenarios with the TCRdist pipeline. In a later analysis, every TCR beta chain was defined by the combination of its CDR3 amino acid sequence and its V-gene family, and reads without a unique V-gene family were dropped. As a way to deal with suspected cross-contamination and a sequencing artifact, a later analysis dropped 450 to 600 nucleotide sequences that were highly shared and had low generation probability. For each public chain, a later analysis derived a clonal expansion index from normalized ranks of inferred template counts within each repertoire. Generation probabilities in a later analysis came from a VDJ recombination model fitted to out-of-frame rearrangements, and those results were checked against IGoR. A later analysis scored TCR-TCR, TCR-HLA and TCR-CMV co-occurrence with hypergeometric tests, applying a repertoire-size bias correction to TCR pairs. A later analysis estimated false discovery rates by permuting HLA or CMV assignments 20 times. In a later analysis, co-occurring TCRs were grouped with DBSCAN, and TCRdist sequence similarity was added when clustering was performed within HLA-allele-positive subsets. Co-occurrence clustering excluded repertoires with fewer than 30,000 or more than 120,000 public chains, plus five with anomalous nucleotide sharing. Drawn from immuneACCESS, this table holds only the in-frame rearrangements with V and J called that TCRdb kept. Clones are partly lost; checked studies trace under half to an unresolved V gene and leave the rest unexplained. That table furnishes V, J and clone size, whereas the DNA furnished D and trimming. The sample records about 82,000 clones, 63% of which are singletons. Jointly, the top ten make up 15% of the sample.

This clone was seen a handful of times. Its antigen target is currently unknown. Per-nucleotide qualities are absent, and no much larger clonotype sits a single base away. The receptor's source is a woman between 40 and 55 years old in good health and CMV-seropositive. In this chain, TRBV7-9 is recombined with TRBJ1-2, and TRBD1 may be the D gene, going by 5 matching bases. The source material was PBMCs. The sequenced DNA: TGTGCCAGCGGCGGGGGGAGCTATGGCTACACCTTC. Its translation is CASGGGSYGYTF.